Following are 3 T cell receptor beta chains from one sample sequenced in a study of monozygotic twins with inflammatory bowel disease (dated by TCRdb to between 2017 and 2020). Libraries were made using 5' RACE. The sample was run on an Illumina HiSeq 2500. TCRdb reprocessed the reads, reporting each CDR3 protein sequence once and no DNA. The table of this sample itemizes about 330,000 distinct CDR3 sequences. The ten top clones hold around 2% of the sample. Sample: blood. These TCRs come from a human donor with ulcerative colitis or Crohn's disease, or a healthy co-twin of an affected twin (not recorded which).

V and J are TRBV3-1 and TRBJ1-2; the D call from TCRdb, TRBD1, cannot be confirmed without DNA. CDR1 and CDR2 (germline): LGHDT, YNNKEL (reference sequence). There are 13 residues in the CDR3. The CDR3 loop is CASSQEQGLGYTF.

The genes are TRBV28 and TRBJ2-2; without DNA, the TCRdb call of TRBD1 cannot be checked. This CDR3 is 15 amino acids long. In germline, CDR1 is MDHEN, CDR2 SYDVKM. CDR3 amino acids: CASRTTGFGAGELFF. Variable domain in full (rest from reference TRBV28 and TRBJ2-2): DVKVTQSSRYLVKRTGEKVFLECVQDMDHENMFWYRQDPGLGLRLIYFSYDVKMKEKGDIPEGYSVSREKKERFSLILESASTNQTSMYLCASRTTGFGAGELFFGEGSRLTVL.

This chain connects TRBV5-1 to TRBJ1-2; the D call from TCRdb, TRBD1, cannot be confirmed without DNA. CDR1 is SGHRS, CDR2 YFSETQ, per germline. The CDR3 has 13 residues. CDR3 in amino acids: CASRQPASYGYTF.